The 30 T cell receptor beta chains below were found in one sample sequenced in a study of blood T cell repertoires in COVID-19. The protocol was immunoSEQ multiplex PCR, while the TCRdb copy is restricted to in-frame clones and leaves out a portion. The sample lists 250,000 or so clones, roughly 83% occurring once. The sample comprised peripheral blood. The receptors derive from a man aged 80 or over with acute or convalescent COVID-19.

This clone turned up a few times. The chain joins TRBV2 to TRBJ1-1; D is possibly TRBD1 (6 bases). CDR1 SNHLY and CDR2 FYNNEI come from the germline V gene. There are 15 residues in the CDR3. Trimming removed 8 bases at V and 5 bases at J, with 21 bases between. The CDR3 region is CASRGGGIRSTEAFF. In DNA form, the CDR3 reads TGTGCCAGCCGCGGGGGCGGGATTCGTTCGACTGAAGCTTTCTTT.

The rearrangement uses TRBV7-9 and TRBJ2-2; 7 nucleotides line up with TRBD2. This CDR3 region has 15 residues. V was clipped by 5 bases and J by 7 bases; unmatched bases: 10. Germline lookup yields CDR1 SEHNR and CDR2 FQNEAQ (reference sequence). The CDR3: CASSGSGARGGELFF. The CDR3 nucleotides read TGTGCCAGCAGCGGCAGCGGGGCCCGGGGCGGGGAGCTGTTTTTT.

Details on this clone: A junction end diverges from the germline sequence, so it may reflect a read error. V gene TRBV7-7 combines with J gene TRBJ2-3; 9 nucleotides line up with TRBD2. The germline CDR1 and CDR2 sequences are SSHAT and FNYEAQ (reference sequence). This CDR3 comprises 18 residues. This CDR3 is CASSPTSGVGRSTDTQYF. As DNA, the CDR3 is TGTGCTAGCAGCCCGACTAGCGGAGTGGGGCGGAGCACAGATACGCAGTATTTT.

The chain is built from TRBV5-8 and TRBJ1-5; 9 bases fit TRBD1. CDR1 and CDR2 (germline): SGHTS, YDEGEE. V was clipped by 4 bases and J by 3 bases; unmatched bases: 8. This CDR3 comprises 16 residues. The CDR3 nucleotides read TGTGCCAGCAGCCCCTGGACAGGGGTAAACAATCAGCCCCAGCATTTT. Translated, it gives CASSPWTGVNNQPQHF. The whole variable domain, filled in from reference TRBV5-8 and TRBJ1-5, reads EAGVTQSPTHLIKTRGQQATLRCSPISGHTSVYWYQQALGLGLQFLLWYDEGEERNRGNFPPRFSGRQFPNYSSELNVNALELEDSALYLCASSPWTGVNNQPQHFGDGTRLSIL.

The chain carries TRBV7-6 and TRBJ2-1; 9 bases are a match to TRBD1. Losses at the gene ends were 1 base for V and 6 bases for J; bases not matched to a gene: 7. The CDR3 is 16 amino acids. Per germline, CDR1 SGHVS and CDR2 FNYEAQ. The CDR3 reads CASSLVTGQGANEQFF. The CDR3 region has the DNA TGTGCCAGCAGCTTAGTAACGGGACAGGGTGCCAATGAGCAGTTCTTC.

The chain uses TRBV19 and TRBJ1-2; 9 bases are a match to TRBD1. V gave up 4 bases and J gave up 5 bases; unmatched junction bases: 8. The length of the CDR3 is 15 residues. Germline V gene data show CDR1 as LNHDA and CDR2 as SQIVND (reference sequence). CDR3 bases: TGTGCCAGTAGTAACCGGGACAGGGCTCTGTATGGCTACACCTTC. This gives the protein CASSNRDRALYGYTF. The whole variable domain, filled in from reference TRBV19 and TRBJ1-2, reads DGGITQSPKYLFRKEGQNVTLSCEQNLNHDAMYWYRQDPGQGLRLIYYSQIVNDFQKGDIAEGYSVSREKKESFPLTVTSAQKNPTAFYLCASSNRDRALYGYTFGSGTRLTVV.

V and J are TRBV3-1 (or the pseudogene TRBV3-2) and TRBJ1-5; possible D gene TRBD1, 6 bases. Germline V gene lookup returns CDR1 LGHDT and CDR2 YNNKEL (reference sequence). The CDR3 length is 14 residues. The germline V and J ends were trimmed by 4 bases and 4 bases, with 11 bases remaining between them. CDR3 sequence (DNA): TGTGCCAGCAGCCTCCGGGACACGAATCAGCCCCAGCATTTT. Protein: CASSLRDTNQPQHF.

This clone showed up just once. CDR3 sequence reads: CASSYSRDQPQHF. The CDR3 nucleotides read TGTGCCAGCAGTTACTCGCGGGATCAGCCCCAGCATTTT. The rearrangement links TRBV6-5 to TRBJ1-5; D not resolved. This CDR3 comprises 13 residues. Germline V gene data show CDR1 as MNHEY and CDR2 as SVGAGI. Trimming pared 0 bases from V and 5 bases from J, leaving 5 bases between.

CDR3 coding DNA: TGTGCCAGCAGCCCCATACCGGGACAGGGACCCAATGAGCAGTTCTTC. Translated, it gives CASSPIPGQGPNEQFF. The chain is built from TRBV14 and TRBJ2-1; 9 bases map to TRBD1. Germline V CDR1 and CDR2: SGHDN, FVKESK. The CDR3 sequence is 16 residues long. V trimming: 4 bases; J trimming: 6 bases; junction bases outside the gene matches: 10.

The chain couples TRBV13 to TRBJ1-6; 7 positions agree with TRBD1. V dropped 5 bases and J dropped 13; count of bases not matched to a gene: 11. The germline V gene encodes CDR1 PRHDT and CDR2 FYEKMQ (reference sequence). This CDR3 is built from 14 residues. For the CDR3, the DNA is TGTGCCAGCAGCCAGCAGGGGGTGTTGGTCCCCCTCCACTTT. It yields the protein CASSQQGVLVPLHF.

The rearrangement links TRBV6-6 to TRBJ1-4; D remains ambiguous. Trimming left V 2 bases short and J 8 bases short, with 18 bases between. Per the germline V gene, CDR1 is MNHNY and CDR2 is SVGAGI (reference sequence). The CDR3 totals 16 residues. The CDR3 DNA reads TGTGCCAGCAGTTACCCAACAGTCGGAGGAGGGGAAAAACTGTTTTTT. Translated: CASSYPTVGGGEKLFF.

The chain has TRBV19 and TRBJ2-3; TRBD1 matches 7 bases. The J segment lost 1 base and the V segment lost 6 bases, leaving 10 bases of the junction unmatched. Germline values: CDR1 LNHDA, CDR2 SQIVND (reference sequence). This CDR3 has 16 amino acids. The CDR3 here is CASRSEQGPGTDTQYF. The CDR3 coding sequence is TGTGCCAGTAGATCCGAACAGGGGCCGGGCACAGATACGCAGTATTTT.

The chain joins TRBV3-1 (or the pseudogene TRBV3-2) to TRBJ1-5; no reliable D call. Germline V lookup: CDR1 LGHDT, CDR2 YNNKEL (reference sequence). The CDR3 contains 15 residues. Deletions cut 3 bases from V and 5 bases from J, with 14 bases between. CDR3 loop: CASSHSSGYDQPQHF. The CDR3 region has the DNA TGTGCCAGCAGCCATAGTTCGGGTTATGATCAGCCCCAGCATTTT.

CDR3 protein: CASNTGFDYEQYF. In DNA form, the CDR3 reads TGTGCCAGTAATACAGGGTTCGACTACGAGCAGTACTTC. This sequence joins TRBV2 and TRBJ2-7; D perhaps matches TRBD1 (6 bases). The CDR3 is 13 residues long. Trimming took 9 bases from V and 3 from J, leaving 15 bases between them. The germline V gene encodes CDR1 SNHLY and CDR2 FYNNEI.

The CDR3 here is CASRDRNQPQHF. The CDR3 nucleotides read TGTGCCAGCCGGGATCGTAATCAGCCCCAGCATTTT. This chain joins TRBV2 and TRBJ1-5; no firm D call. V was cut by 8 bases and J by 4 bases, with 9 bases left in between. CDR1 and CDR2 from the germline V gene are SNHLY and FYNNEI. The CDR3 runs 12 residues.

The chain links TRBV28 to TRBJ2-7; TRBD1 might be the D (5 bases). The germline V gene encodes CDR1 MDHEN and CDR2 SYDVKM. Trimming removed 4 bases at V and 0 bases at J, with 16 bases between. The CDR3 is 16 residues long. CDR3 amino acids: CASSSSTRVSSYEQYF. CDR3 DNA: TGTGCCAGCAGTTCAAGTACCAGGGTGAGCTCCTACGAGCAGTACTTC.

V usage is TRBV5-1 and J usage is TRBJ2-2; 8 bases match TRBD1. The germline V gene encodes CDR1 SGHRS and CDR2 YFSETQ. J lost 1 base, V lost 7 bases, and 6 bases had no gene match. This CDR3 contains 15 residues. In DNA form, the CDR3 reads TGCGCCAGCGAAACCGGGACAGGGAACACCGGGGAGCTGTTTTTT. Amino acid sequence: CASETGTGNTGELFF.

The V call is TRBV11-1, the J call TRBJ1-4; D perhaps matches TRBD1 (6 bases). Germline assignment: CDR1 SGHAT and CDR2 FQDESV (reference sequence). V shed 4 bases and J shed 6 bases, with 12 bases lying between them. The CDR3 has 14 amino acids. CDR3 protein: CASSSGHPDEKLFF. CDR3 bases: TGTGCCAGCAGCTCGGGACACCCCGATGAAAAACTGTTTTTT.

This sequence joins TRBV18 and TRBJ1-6; 7 positions match TRBD1. This CDR3 has 15 residues. V was clipped by 4 bases and J by 11 bases; unmatched bases: 11. In germline, CDR1 is KGHSH, CDR2 LQKENI. CDR3: CASSRAKQGMTPLHF. The CDR3, as DNA: TGTGCCAGCTCACGAGCGAAACAGGGGATGACACCCCTCCACTTT.

The rearrangement joins TRBV9 to TRBJ2-3; TRBD2 matches at 9 bases. Unmatched junction bases numbered 8, after V lost 0 bases and J lost 6 bases. Germline-derived CDR1 and CDR2 are SGDLS and YYNGEE. The CDR3 runs to 16 residues. The CDR3, as DNA: TGTGCCAGCAGCGTAGGGGCTAGCGGGACGGGGGATACGCAGTATTTT. As protein: CASSVGASGTGDTQYF.

The chain has TRBV10-3 and TRBJ1-2, with D unclear. V was shortened by 3 bases and J by 4 bases, with 21 bases between the two germline ends. The CDR3 runs to 17 residues. CDR1 is ENHRY, CDR2 SYGVKD, per germline. Here the CDR3 reads CAISEMSSPTRAYGYTF. CDR3 sequence (DNA): TGTGCCATCAGTGAAATGTCGTCGCCGACACGTGCCTATGGCTACACCTTC.

This chain connects TRBV28 to TRBJ1-2, with 9 bases fitting TRBD1. CDR3 size: 15 residues. The V segment lost 0 bases and the J segment 4 bases; nucleotides outside the gene matches: 3. Looked up from germline, CDR1 is MDHEN and CDR2 is SYDVKM. CDR3 nucleotide sequence: TGTGCCAGCAGTTTATGGGGACAGGGACCCTATGGCTACACCTTC. Translation gives CASSLWGQGPYGYTF.

The chain joins TRBV20-1 to TRBJ1-2; no clear D gene. Trimming left V 5 bases short and J 6 bases short, with 10 bases between. The CDR3 covers 11 residues. Germline assignment: CDR1 DFQATT and CDR2 SNEGSKA (reference sequence). CDR3 nucleotides: TGCAGTGCTCTCCACTCTAATGGCTACACCTTC. Translation gives CSALHSNGYTF.

The genes are TRBV6-2 or TRBV6-3 and TRBJ2-7; 7 nucleotides line up with TRBD1. The CDR3 is 16 amino acids. CDR1 and CDR2 from the germline V gene are MNHEY and SVGEGT. V was pared by 0 bases and J by 3 bases, with 8 bases of the junction left unmatched. The CDR3 nucleotides are TGTGCCAGCAGTTACTCTACGGACAGGACTTTCTACGAGCAGTACTTC. Residues: CASSYSTDRTFYEQYF.

As for this clone: Additional DNA sequences in this sample encode the identical CDR3. The CDR3 sequence: CASSSTGDGYTF. The CDR3 DNA reads as TGCGCCAGCAGCTCGACAGGGGACGGCTACACCTTC. The chain employs TRBV5-1 and TRBJ1-2, with TRBD1 identical over 8 bases. Germline V gene sequence: CDR1 SGHRS, CDR2 YFSETQ. The CDR3 contains 12 residues. With V trimmed by 3 bases and J by 8 bases, 3 bases remained unmatched.

CDR3 in DNA: TGTGCCAGTAGTGCCGGGACAGATATGAAAAAACTGTTTTTT. Residues: CASSAGTDMKKLFF. The rearrangement joins TRBV19 to TRBJ1-4, with 7 bases fitting TRBD1. The germline CDR1 and CDR2 sequences are LNHDA and SQIVND (reference sequence). With V trimmed by 5 bases and J by 9 bases, 9 bases remained unmatched. The CDR3 length is 14 residues.

The chain is built from TRBV5-4 and TRBJ2-2; D perhaps matches TRBD1 (6 bases). Germline V gene sequence: CDR1 SGHNT, CDR2 YYREEE (reference sequence). V gave up 2 bases and J gave up 4 bases, with 12 bases separating them. The CDR3 has 15 amino acids. The CDR3 nucleotides are TGTGCCAGCAGCTTTGGCAGGGGATTCACCGGGGAGCTGTTTTTT. Amino acid sequence: CASSFGRGFTGELFF.

This chain links TRBV18 with TRBJ2-1; no clear D gene. The CDR3 sequence is 14 residues long. Germline CDR1 is KGHSH and CDR2 is LQKENI. V was cut by 0 bases and J by 5 bases, with 8 bases left in between. In nucleotides, the CDR3 is TGTGCCAGCTCACCACCGAGTACCCACAATGAGCAGTTCTTC. The encoded protein is CASSPPSTHNEQFF.

The J gene is TRBJ2-3, the V gene TRBV6-2 or TRBV6-3; 8 bases are a match to TRBD2. The CDR3 is 16 residues long. The V gene end was trimmed by 5 bases and the J gene end by 3 bases; junction bases not matched to a gene: 10. Germline lookup yields CDR1 MNHEY and CDR2 SVGEGT. CDR3 DNA: TGTGCCAGCAGTCACCCCGCCGGGAGGGGGACAGATACGCAGTATTTT. Translation: CASSHPAGRGTDTQYF.

The V call is TRBV6-6, the J call TRBJ2-7, with 7 positions matching TRBD1. Germline lookup yields CDR1 MNHNY and CDR2 SVGAGI (reference sequence). V was clipped by 6 bases and J by 2 bases; unmatched bases: 7. The CDR3 totals 14 residues. This CDR3 reads CASRLGQATYEQYF. As DNA, the CDR3 is TGTGCCAGCAGACTCGGACAGGCAACCTACGAGCAGTACTTC.